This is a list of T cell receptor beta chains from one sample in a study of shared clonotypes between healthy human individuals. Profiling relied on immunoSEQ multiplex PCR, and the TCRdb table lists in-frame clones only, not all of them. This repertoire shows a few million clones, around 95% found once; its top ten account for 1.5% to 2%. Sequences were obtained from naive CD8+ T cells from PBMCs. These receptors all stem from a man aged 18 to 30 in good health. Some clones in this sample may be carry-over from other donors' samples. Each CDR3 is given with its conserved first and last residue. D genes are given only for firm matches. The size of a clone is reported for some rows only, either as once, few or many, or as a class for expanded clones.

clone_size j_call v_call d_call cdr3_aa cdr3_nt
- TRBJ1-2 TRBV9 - CASSTMGDNYGYTF TGTGCCAGCAGCACGATGGGGGATAACTATGGCTACACCTTC
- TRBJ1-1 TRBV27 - CASSFGRRLNTEAFF TGTGCCAGCAGTTTCGGGCGACGGCTGAACACTGAAGCTTTCTTT
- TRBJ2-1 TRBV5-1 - CASSGWVGAEQFF TGCGCCAGCAGCGGGTGGGTCGGGGCGGAGCAGTTCTTC
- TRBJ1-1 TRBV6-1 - CASSELGELGTEAFF TGTGCCAGCAGTGAGCTGGGGGAATTAGGAACTGAAGCTTTCTTT
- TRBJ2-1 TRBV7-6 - CASSSRGEQFF TGTGCCAGCAGCTCACGGGGCGAGCAGTTCTTC
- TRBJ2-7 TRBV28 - CASSWATEQYF TGTGCCAGCAGTTGGGCTACCGAGCAGTACTTC
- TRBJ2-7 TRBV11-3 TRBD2 CASSAFSGISYEQYF TGTGCCAGCAGCGCCTTTAGCGGGATATCTTACGAGCAGTACTTC
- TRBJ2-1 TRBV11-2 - CASSLPGRGNEQFF TGTGCCAGCAGCCTCCCCGGGCGGGGCAATGAGCAGTTCTTC
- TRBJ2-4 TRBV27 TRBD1 CASSDRDRVDIQYF TGTGCCAGCAGCGACCGGGACAGGGTTGACATTCAGTACTTC
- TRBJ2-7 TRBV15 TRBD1 CATSSRDRGDEQYF TGTGCCACCAGCAGCCGGGACAGGGGGGACGAGCAGTACTTC
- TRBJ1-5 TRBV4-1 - CASSQVRGGNQPQHF TGCGCCAGCAGCCAAGTCCGGGGCGGCAATCAGCCCCAGCATTTT
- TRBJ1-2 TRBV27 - CASSWTAGSYGYTF TGTGCCAGCAGTTGGACCGCGGGGAGCTATGGCTACACCTTC
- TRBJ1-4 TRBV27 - CASSLADLPGEKLFF TGTGCCAGCAGTTTGGCGGATTTGCCGGGTGAAAAACTGTTTTTT
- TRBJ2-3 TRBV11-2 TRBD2 CASSLDRTSGRGDTQYF TGTGCCAGCAGCTTAGATAGGACTAGCGGGAGGGGAGATACGCAGTATTTT
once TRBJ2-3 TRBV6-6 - CASSYTAWGTDTQYF TGTGCCAGCAGTTACACTGCTTGGGGCACAGATACGCAGTATTTT
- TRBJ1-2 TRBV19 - CASSPRGQLYGYTF TGTGCCAGTAGTCCACGGGGACAACTGTATGGCTACACCTTC
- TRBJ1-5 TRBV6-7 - CASSYSGVGNQPQHF TGTGCCAGCAGTTACTCTGGGGTCGGCAATCAGCCCCAGCATTTT
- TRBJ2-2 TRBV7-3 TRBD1 CASSPRQGAGELFF TGTGCCAGCAGCCCAAGACAGGGGGCCGGGGAGCTGTTTTTT
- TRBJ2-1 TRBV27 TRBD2 CASSPSGGYGNEQFF TGTGCCAGCAGTCCTTCGGGAGGCTACGGCAATGAGCAGTTCTTC
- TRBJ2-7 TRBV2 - CASSEARLAYEQYF TGTGCCAGCAGTGAAGCTCGACTAGCCTACGAGCAGTACTTC
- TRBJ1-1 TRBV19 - CASSIGTNTEAFF TGTGCCAGTAGTATCGGGACCAACACTGAAGCTTTCTTT
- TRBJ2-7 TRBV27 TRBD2 CASSVTSASSYEQYF TGTGCCAGCAGTGTGACTAGCGCTAGCTCCTACGAGCAGTACTTC
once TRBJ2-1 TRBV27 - CASTYGPGDNEQFF TGTGCCAGCACCTACGGGCCGGGGGACAATGAGCAGTTCTTC
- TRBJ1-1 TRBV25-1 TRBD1 CASSTGVATEAFF TGTGCCAGCAGCACAGGGGTAGCCACTGAAGCTTTCTTT
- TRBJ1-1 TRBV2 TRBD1 CASSPYRGGFEAFF TGTGCCAGCAGTCCCTACAGGGGTGGGTTTGAGGCTTTCTTT
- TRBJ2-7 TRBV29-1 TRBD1 CSVLGEGQGRKYYEQYF TGCAGCGTTTTGGGAGAGGGACAGGGGCGAAAATACTACGAGCAGTACTTC
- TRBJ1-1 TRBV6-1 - CASSVQVKNTEAFF TGTGCCAGCAGTGTCCAGGTAAAGAACACTGAAGCTTTCTTT
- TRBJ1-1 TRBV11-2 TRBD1 CASSLYSRDRRTEAFF TGTGCCAGCAGCTTATACAGCCGGGACAGGAGGACTGAAGCTTTCTTT
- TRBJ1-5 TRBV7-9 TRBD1 CASSQGTGAANQPQHF TGTGCCAGCAGCCAGGGGACAGGGGCTGCCAATCAGCCCCAGCATTTT
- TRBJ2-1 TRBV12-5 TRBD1 CASGEQGARDEQFF TGTGCTAGTGGTGAGCAGGGGGCTAGGGATGAGCAGTTCTTC
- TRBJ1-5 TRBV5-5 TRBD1 CASSLGWTGASFQPQHF TGTGCCAGCAGCTTGGGTTGGACAGGGGCGTCGTTTCAGCCCCAGCATTTT
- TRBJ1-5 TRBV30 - CAWSVTGDQPQHF TGTGCCTGGAGTGTGACGGGGGATCAGCCCCAGCATTTT
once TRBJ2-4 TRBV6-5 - CATIDTLGDIQYF TGTGCCACCATCGACACTTTAGGGGACATTCAGTACTTC
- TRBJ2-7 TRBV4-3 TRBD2 CASSPGLAGGPGHEQYF TGCGCCAGCAGCCCGGGACTAGCGGGAGGGCCGGGTCACGAGCAGTACTTC
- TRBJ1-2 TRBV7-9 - CASRGGGVGYGYTF TGTGCTTCACGAGGGGGGGGCGTCGGGTATGGCTACACCTTC
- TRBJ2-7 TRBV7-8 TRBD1 CASSSGTGEYEQYF TGTGCCAGCAGCTCCGGGACAGGGGAGTACGAGCAGTACTTC
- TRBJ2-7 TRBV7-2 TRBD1 CASSPGQSHWSYEQYF TGTGCCAGCAGCCCGGGACAGAGCCACTGGAGCTACGAGCAGTACTTC
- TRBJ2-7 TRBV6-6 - CASSSGRAYEQYF TGTGCCAGCAGTTCGGGACGTGCCTACGAGCAGTACTTC
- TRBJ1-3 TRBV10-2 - CASKDIGNTIYF TGCGCCAGCAAGGACATTGGAAACACCATATATTTT
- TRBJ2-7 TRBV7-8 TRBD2 CASSDRERGGYEQYF TGTGCCAGCAGCGACAGAGAGCGGGGAGGCTACGAGCAGTACTTC
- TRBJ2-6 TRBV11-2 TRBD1 CASRTAGTGGSGANVLTF TGTGCCAGCAGAACCGCCGGGACAGGGGGGTCTGGGGCCAACGTCCTGACTTTC
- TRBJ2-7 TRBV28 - CASSEVRTYEQYF TGTGCCAGCAGTGAAGTTCGAACCTACGAGCAGTACTTC
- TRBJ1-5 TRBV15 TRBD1 CATSPDRGNQPQHF TGTGCCACCAGCCCAGACAGGGGCAATCAGCCCCAGCATTTT
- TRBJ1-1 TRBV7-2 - CASSYKGTEAFF TGTGCCAGCAGCTACAAGGGGACTGAAGCTTTCTTT
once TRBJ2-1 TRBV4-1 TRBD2 CASSPLAGGDNEQFF TGCGCCAGCAGCCCTCTAGCGGGAGGGGATAATGAGCAGTTCTTC
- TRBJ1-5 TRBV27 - CASSSQRGGLFNSNQPQHF TGTGCCAGCAGTTCCCAGAGGGGGGGGTTGTTTAACAGTAATCAGCCCCAGCATTTT
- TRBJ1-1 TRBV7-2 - CASSRYPEAFF TGTGCCAGCAGCCGATACCCTGAAGCTTTCTTT
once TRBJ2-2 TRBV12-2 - CASRLVSGMNTGELFF TGTGCAAGTCGCTTAGTAAGCGGGATGAACACCGGGGAGCTGTTTTTT
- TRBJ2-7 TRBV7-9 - CASSLVVSIYEQYF TGTGCCAGCAGCTTAGTGGTCAGCATCTACGAGCAGTACTTC
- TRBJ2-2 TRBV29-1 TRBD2 CSVESTSGRYGELFF TGCAGCGTTGAATCGACTAGCGGGAGATACGGGGAGCTGTTTTTT
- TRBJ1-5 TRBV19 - CASSIWTAGNQPQHF TGTGCCAGTAGTATCTGGACGGCTGGCAATCAGCCCCAGCATTTT
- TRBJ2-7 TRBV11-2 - CASSLRSTRVPYEQYF TGTGCCAGCAGTCTCAGAAGTACCCGGGTTCCCTACGAGCAGTACTTC
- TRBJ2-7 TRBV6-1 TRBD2 CASSEAMGEGLSEQYF TGTGCCAGCAGTGAAGCGATGGGGGAGGGCCTGAGCGAGCAGTACTTC
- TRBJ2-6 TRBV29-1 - CSVEEGGIGGANVLTF TGCAGCGTTGAAGAAGGGGGGATTGGTGGGGCCAACGTCCTGACTTTC